The next 7 T cell receptor beta chains were all read from a single sample in a study of blood T cell repertoires in COVID-19. Clones were sequenced by immunoSEQ multiplex PCR, and TCRdb holds only the in-frame ones, with some missing. Counted here are 150,000 to 200,000 clones, roughly 87% occurring once; the ten biggest clones make up more than 7.5%. The material sequenced was peripheral blood. The receptors were gathered from a woman in her seventies with COVID-19, enrolled during active disease.

The chain joins TRBV5-6 to TRBJ2-1, with 11 bases lining up with TRBD2. Trimming removed 4 bases from V and 4 bases from J; junction bases left unmatched: 7. Looked up from germline, CDR1 is SGHDT and CDR2 is YYEEEE. The CDR3 consists of 16 residues. Here the CDR3 reads CASSLTTSGAYNEQFF. CDR3 nucleotide sequence: TGTGCCAGCAGCCTAACGACTAGCGGGGCATACAATGAGCAGTTCTTC.

V gene TRBV19 combines with J gene TRBJ2-3; TRBD2 agrees at 8 bases. With V trimmed by 7 bases and J by 7 bases, 19 bases remained unmatched. Germline-derived CDR1 and CDR2 are LNHDA and SQIVND (reference sequence). The CDR3 contains 17 residues. The CDR3 loop is CASKTTGRALDSNTQYF. The CDR3 DNA is TGTGCCAGTAAAACGACCGGGAGGGCCTTGGACTCAAATACGCAGTATTTT.

The chain carries TRBV7-9 and TRBJ2-1; 13 nucleotides line up with TRBD2. Germline-derived CDR1 and CDR2 are SEHNR and FQNEAQ (reference sequence). The CDR3 is made up of 17 amino acids. The V segment lost 5 bases and the J segment 5 bases; nucleotides outside the gene matches: 9. The CDR3, as DNA: TGTGCCAGCAGCGCAAATCTACTAGCGGGAGGGAACAATGAGCAGTTCTTC. As protein: CASSANLLAGGNNEQFF.

The chain combines TRBV27 with TRBJ2-7; 8 bases are shared with TRBD1. Germline values: CDR1 MNHEY, CDR2 SMNVEV (reference sequence). V gave up 3 bases and J gave up 6 bases; unmatched junction bases: 19. CDR3 length equals 18 residues. The CDR3 loop is CASSFGGVARTGRLEQYF. CDR3 nucleotides: TGTGCCAGCAGTTTTGGTGGTGTGGCTCGGACAGGGCGTCTCGAGCAGTACTTC.

The sample holds one count of this clone. V gene TRBV25-1 combines with J gene TRBJ1-1; D call uncertain. Germline V lookup: CDR1 MGHDK, CDR2 SYGVNS. This CDR3 contains 13 residues. Trimming left V 8 bases short and J 1 base short, with 11 bases between. CDR3 DNA sequence: TGTGCCAGCCGGTCCGGAGCGAACACTGAAGCTTTCTTT. This codes for CASRSGANTEAFF. The full variable domain, in which reference TRBV25-1 and TRBJ1-1 provide the parts outside the CDR3, is EADIYQTPRYLVIGTGKKITLECSQTMGHDKMYWYQQDPGMELHLIHYSYGVNSTEKGDLSSESTVSRIRTEHFPLTLESARPSHTSQYLCASRSGANTEAFFGQGTRLTVV.

The rearrangement uses TRBV5-1 and TRBJ2-5; TRBD1 might be the D (6 bases). The CDR3 length is 14 residues. CDR1 SGHRS and CDR2 YFSETQ come from the germline V gene. Deletions cut 3 bases from V and 4 bases from J, with 13 bases between. In DNA, the CDR3 is TGCGCCAGCAGCTCCGGACAGTTGGCAGAGACCCAGTACTTC. This translates into CASSSGQLAETQYF. Looking up the rest from reference TRBV5-1 and TRBJ2-5 gives the full variable domain: KAGVTQTPRYLIKTRGQQVTLSCSPISGHRSVSWYQQTPGQGLQFLFEYFSETQRNKGNFPGRFSGRQFSNSRSEMNVSTLELGDSALYLCASSSGQLAETQYFGPGTRLLVL.

V gene TRBV7-2 combines with J gene TRBJ2-2; D is uncertain. V lost 5 bases, J lost 6 bases, and 10 bases lay in between. The CDR3 is made up of 13 amino acids. Germline V gives CDR1 SGHTA, CDR2 FQGNSA. CDR3 loop: CASSLQDAGELFF. CDR3 coding DNA: TGTGCCAGCAGCCTGCAGGATGCCGGGGAGCTGTTTTTT.